A single sample gave rise to the 26 T cell receptor beta chains below, sequenced in a study of molecular identifiers for immune sequencing clone quantification. Using its own MiXCR run on the PCR reads, TCRdb lists one record per CDR3 protein. The repertoire consists of 490,000 or so distinct CDR3 sequences, with 20% to 25% occurring once and the leading ten covering approximately 0.84%. Sequences were obtained from naive CD8+ T cells from blood, with Jurkat cell RNA spiked in. Subset here: FACS-sorted CD8+CD4-CCR7+CD45RA+ naive T cells. The origin of the receptors is a human donor in good health. Some libraries in this study had Jurkat cell RNA spiked in.

This clonotype was seen repeatedly, ten times or more. CDR3 DNA sequence: TGTGCCAGCAGGAAGGGACCGTACTCTAGCACAGATACGCAGTATTTT. Residues: CASRKGPYSSTDTQYF. The rearrangement links TRBV6-5 to TRBJ2-3; D could derive from TRBD1 or TRBD2 (5 bases each). V lost 6 bases and J lost 0, with 16 bases in between. The CDR3 extends over 16 amino acids. Looked up from germline, CDR1 is MNHEY and CDR2 is SVGAGI.

This clonotype was counted many times. This chain links TRBV7-2 with TRBJ2-7; 8 nucleotides align to TRBD2. The CDR3 length is 15 residues. Germline CDR1 reads SGHTA; CDR2 reads FQGNSA. Trimming removed 4 bases from V and 4 bases from J; junction bases left unmatched: 9. The CDR3 protein is CASSSSGLAYYEQYF. For the CDR3, the DNA is TGTGCCAGCAGCTCCAGTGGACTAGCTTATTACGAGCAGTACTTC.

This clonotype turned up a few times. The chain carries TRBV12-3 or TRBV12-4 and TRBJ1-4; unclear D gene. V lost 5 bases and J 7 bases, leaving 23 bases between the germline ends. This CDR3 has 17 residues. For the CDR3, the DNA is TGTGCCAGCAGTAGATTGAGTGAGAGGGAGTCACCTGAAAAACTGTTTTTT. Encoded protein: CASSRLSERESPEKLFF.

This clonotype was seen more than once but under ten times. This chain links TRBV5-1 with TRBJ2-5; possibly TRBD1 for D (5 bases). V gave up 0 bases and J gave up 5 bases, with 17 bases separating them. The V gene's germline CDR1 is SGHRS and CDR2 YFSETQ. The CDR3 loop spans 16 amino acids. The CDR3 DNA is TGCGCCAGCAGCTTGGGACTCCAGGGTGTCGGGGAGACCCAGTACTTC. Amino acid sequence: CASSLGLQGVGETQYF.

About this clonotype itself: This CDR3 is missing its conserved last phenylalanine or tryptophan, likely due to a read error. The rearrangement joins TRBV30 to TRBJ2-3; no firm D call. Germline CDR1 GTSNPN, CDR2 SVGIG (reference sequence). V lost 0 bases and J 2 bases, leaving 6 bases between the germline ends. This CDR3 is 13 amino acids long. This chain's CDR3 is CAWSVVVTDTQYS. The CDR3 nucleotides are TGTGCCTGGAGTGTAGTAGTCACAGATACGCAGTATTCT.

This clonotype showed up many times. The chain is built from TRBV28 and TRBJ2-3; D is undetermined. The CDR3 runs 15 residues. The V gene lost 5 bases and the J gene lost 1 base, with 13 bases spanning the gap. Germline lookup yields CDR1 MDHEN and CDR2 SYDVKM. CDR3 DNA sequence: TGTGCCAGCAGTCCCCCCAAGCGTGGCACAGATACGCAGTATTTT. Translated: CASSPPKRGTDTQYF. The complete variable domain, with remaining parts taken from reference TRBV28 and TRBJ2-3, reads DVKVTQSSRYLVKRTGEKVFLECVQDMDHENMFWYRQDPGLGLRLIYFSYDVKMKEKGDIPEGYSVSREKKERFSLILESASTNQTSMYLCASSPPKRGTDTQYFGPGTRLTVL.

This chain uses TRBV7-9 with TRBJ2-7; 7 nucleotides line up with TRBD2. Trimming cost V 0 bases and J 1 base; bases outside gene matches: 3. CDR3 size: 15 residues. Germline V gene sequence: CDR1 SEHNR, CDR2 FQNEAQ (reference sequence). CDR3 residues: CASSLARDYSYEQYF. For the CDR3, the DNA is TGTGCCAGCAGCTTAGCGCGGGACTATTCCTACGAGCAGTACTTC.

This clonotype has just a few counts. The genes are TRBV7-3 and TRBJ2-5; TRBD2 aligns across 10 bases. Germline V gene sequence: CDR1 SGHTA, CDR2 FQGTGA. Trimming took 5 bases from V and 2 from J; bases not matched to a gene: 8. The CDR3 is 16 amino acids. The CDR3: CASSLGTSDPQETQYF. The CDR3 region has the DNA TGTGCCAGCAGCCTAGGGACTAGCGATCCACAAGAGACCCAGTACTTC.

This clonotype occurred a few times. V and J are TRBV2 and TRBJ2-5; 7 bases are shared with TRBD1. Germline CDR1 SNHLY, CDR2 FYNNEI. CDR3 size: 14 residues. After removal of 3 bases from V and 4 bases from J, the junction contained 5 bases not matched to a gene. CDR3 loop: CASSDGDRAETQYF. CDR3 bases: TGTGCCAGCAGTGACGGGGACAGAGCAGAGACCCAGTACTTC.

V and J are TRBV20-1 and TRBJ2-7; 11 nucleotides line up with TRBD2. Germline V gene data show CDR1 as DFQATT and CDR2 as SNEGSKA (reference sequence). The V gene end was trimmed by 5 bases and the J gene end by 6 bases; junction bases not matched to a gene: 12. The CDR3 extends over 15 amino acids. The CDR3 loop is CSARRLAGRRGEQYF. In DNA form, the CDR3 reads TGCAGTGCTCGCCGACTAGCGGGACGTCGAGGCGAGCAGTACTTC.

The chain recombines TRBV7-9 with TRBJ2-1, with D possibly being TRBD2 (6 bases). CDR1 is SEHNR, CDR2 FQNEAQ, per germline (reference sequence). This CDR3 spans 17 amino acids. Trimming left V 5 bases short and J 6 bases short, with 23 bases between. CDR3 protein: CASSPSRGVSAVNEQFF. The CDR3 DNA is TGTGCCAGCAGCCCCTCGCGCGGGGTTAGCGCTGTCAATGAGCAGTTCTTC.

This clonotype was seen repeatedly, ten times or more. The chain couples TRBV19 to TRBJ2-7; weak D call: TRBD2 (5 bases). Germline V CDR1 and CDR2: LNHDA, SQIVND (reference sequence). The CDR3 spans 13 residues. V lost 6 bases and J 1 base, leaving 10 bases between the germline ends. CDR3 in amino acids: CASSEGTSYEQYF. DNA for the CDR3: TGTGCCAGTAGCGAGGGTACTTCCTACGAGCAGTACTTC. The variable domain in full, with the rest retrieved from reference TRBV19 and TRBJ2-7, is DGGITQSPKYLFRKEGQNVTLSCEQNLNHDAMYWYRQDPGQGLRLIYYSQIVNDFQKGDIAEGYSVSREKKESFPLTVTSAQKNPTAFYLCASSEGTSYEQYFGPGTRLTVT.

This clonotype came up many times. V is TRBV6-5 and J is TRBJ2-1, with 8 bases aligning to TRBD2. Germline loops: CDR1 MNHEY, CDR2 SVGAGI. V shed 0 bases and J 9 bases; nucleotides not matched to a gene: 7. The CDR3 has 15 residues. CDR3 DNA: TGTGCCAGCAGTTACTCGGGACTAGAAGCGACTGAGCAGTTCTTC. Its protein is CASSYSGLEATEQFF.

At least ten counts were recorded for this clonotype. CDR3 coding DNA: TGTGCCAGCAGCTGGGGGACAGGGGGTAATTCACCCCTCCACTTT. Residues: CASSWGTGGNSPLHF. V gene TRBV7-8 combines with J gene TRBJ1-6, with 11 bases matching TRBD1. The germline CDR1 and CDR2 sequences are SGHVS and FQNEAQ. The trim removed 4 bases at V and 6 bases at J, leaving 2 bases unmatched. This CDR3 region has 15 residues.

Many counts were recorded for this clonotype. The chain employs TRBV20-1 and TRBJ1-1; D unresolved. The germline CDR1 and CDR2 sequences are DFQATT and SNEGSKA (reference sequence). CDR3 length: 13 residues. V lost 4 bases to trimming and J lost 0 bases, with 9 bases between them. DNA for the CDR3: TGCAGTGCTAAAAAGAGAATGAACACTGAAGCTTTCTTT. This gives the protein CSAKKRMNTEAFF.

This chain links TRBV4-3 with TRBJ1-5; D is undetermined. CDR3 length: 15 amino acids. The V and J ends lost 0 bases and 2 bases respectively, with 8 bases between them. Germline V gene sequence: CDR1 LGHNA, CDR2 YSLEER. The CDR3 DNA sequence: TGCGCCAGCAGCCAAGATTTGGTGGGCAATCAGCCCCAGCATTTT. It translates to CASSQDLVGNQPQHF.

This clonotype turned up a few times. The chain is built from TRBV2 and TRBJ1-1, with D possibly being TRBD1 (5 bases). Trimming took 3 bases from V and 0 from J, leaving 8 bases between them. This CDR3 region has 14 residues. Germline CDR1 reads SNHLY; CDR2 reads FYNNEI. The CDR3 nucleotides read TGTGCCAGCAGTGAGTGGGGGGTGAACACTGAAGCTTTCTTT. Protein: CASSEWGVNTEAFF.

This clonotype was counted only a few times. One end of the junction does not line up with germline, which may come from a read error. V is TRBV27 and J is TRBJ2-3, with D perhaps TRBD2 (8 bases). The CDR3 contains 17 residues. Germline V lookup: CDR1 MNHEY, CDR2 SMNVEV (reference sequence). The chain's CDR3 is CASSWFWGTSGTDTRCF. DNA for the CDR3: TGTGCCAGCAGTTGGTTCTGGGGGACTAGTGGGACAGATACGCGGTGTTTT.

The table lists this clonotype with a few counts. CDR3 amino acids: CASSSGQAGEQYF. The CDR3 coding sequence is TGTGCCAGCAGCTCTGGGCAGGCCGGCGAGCAGTACTTC. The genes are TRBV5-8 and TRBJ2-7; D gene ambiguous. This CDR3 has 13 residues. Trimming removed 3 bases at V and 6 bases at J, with 13 bases between. Per germline, CDR1 SGHTS and CDR2 YDEGEE. The entire variable domain, with the rest obtained from reference TRBV5-8 and TRBJ2-7, is as follows: EAGVTQSPTHLIKTRGQQATLRCSPISGHTSVYWYQQALGLGLQFLLWYDEGEERNRGNFPPRFSGRQFPNYSSELNVNALELEDSALYLCASSSGQAGEQYFGPGTRLTVT.

The chain links TRBV19 to TRBJ2-1; possibly TRBD1 or TRBD2 for D (5 bases each). The CDR3 covers 16 residues. CDR1 LNHDA and CDR2 SQIVND come from the germline V gene (reference sequence). Trimming cost V 10 bases and J 7 bases, with 26 bases left between them. The chain's CDR3 is CATEPAGTKSTNEQFF. The CDR3 DNA sequence: TGTGCCACCGAACCCGCTGGGACCAAGAGCACGAATGAGCAGTTCTTC.

This clonotype was found many times. This chain connects TRBV3-1 to TRBJ2-2; D gene unclear. The germline gives CDR1 LGHDT, CDR2 YNNKEL (reference sequence). The V and J ends lost 5 bases and 2 bases respectively, with 9 bases between them. The CDR3 spans 14 residues. The CDR3 DNA reads as TGTGCCAGCAGCATAGGACCAAACACCGGGGAGCTGTTTTTT. It translates to CASSIGPNTGELFF.

This clonotype was seen only a few times. V is TRBV12-3 or TRBV12-4 and J is TRBJ2-2, with no clear D. The CDR3 runs 12 residues. Trimming took 2 bases from V and 6 from J, leaving 4 bases between them. The CDR3 nucleotides read TGTGCCAGCAGTTTATACGCCGGGGAGCTGTTTTTT. The encoded protein is CASSLYAGELFF.

This clonotype was detected many times. The gene calls are TRBV6-2 or TRBV6-3 and TRBJ2-3, with no clear D. CDR1 is MNHEY and CDR2 is SVGEGT in the germline V gene. CDR3 length: 14 amino acids. Trimming left V 4 bases short and J 2 bases short, with 10 bases between. The CDR3 loop reads CASSWLASTDTQYF. In DNA form, the CDR3 reads TGTGCCAGCAGTTGGCTCGCATCCACAGATACGCAGTATTTT.

This clonotype was seen at least ten times. J is TRBJ2-7 and V is TRBV7-9; D unclear. This CDR3 spans 15 amino acids. CDR1 is SEHNR, CDR2 FQNEAQ, per germline (reference sequence). V lost 0 bases and J 4 bases, leaving 13 bases between the germline ends. CDR3 DNA: TGTGCCAGCAGCTTAGCATGGGGTGCAGTGTACGAGCAGTACTTC. The encoded protein is CASSLAWGAVYEQYF.

The chain uses TRBV5-1 and TRBJ1-3, with 9 bases lining up with TRBD1. Germline V CDR1 and CDR2: SGHRS, YFSETQ. The ends lost 4 bases at V and 4 bases at J; junction bases unmatched: 12. This CDR3 has 17 residues. CDR3 loop: CASSLGQGLTTGNTIYF. The CDR3 DNA reads TGCGCCAGCAGCCTGGGACAGGGACTTACTACAGGAAACACCATATATTTT.

The table lists this clonotype with many counts. This chain connects TRBV28 to TRBJ1-5, with 8 bases matching TRBD1. CDR3 size: 14 residues. The junction had 5 bases not matched to a gene; V was cut back by 3 bases and J by 7 bases. Germline loops: CDR1 MDHEN, CDR2 SYDVKM. CDR3 bases: TGTGCCAGCAGTTTCAGGGGGCTAGGCCAGCCCCAGCATTTT. Protein: CASSFRGLGQPQHF.